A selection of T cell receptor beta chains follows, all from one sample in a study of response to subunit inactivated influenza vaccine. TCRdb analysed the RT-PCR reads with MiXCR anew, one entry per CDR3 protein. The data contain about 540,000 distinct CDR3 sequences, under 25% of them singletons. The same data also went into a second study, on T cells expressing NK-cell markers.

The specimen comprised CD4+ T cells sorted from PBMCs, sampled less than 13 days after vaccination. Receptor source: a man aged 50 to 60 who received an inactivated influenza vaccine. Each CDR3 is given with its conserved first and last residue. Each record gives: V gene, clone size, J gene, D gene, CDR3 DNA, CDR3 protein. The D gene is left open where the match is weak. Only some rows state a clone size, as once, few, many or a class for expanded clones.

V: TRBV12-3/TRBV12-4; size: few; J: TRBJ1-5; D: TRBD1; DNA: TGTGCCAGCAGCTCTACGGGGACAGTGAATCAGCCCCAGCATTTT; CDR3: CASSSTGTVNQPQHF
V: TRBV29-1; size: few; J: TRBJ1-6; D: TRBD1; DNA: TGCAGCGCTGGACAGGGGGGCAATTCACCCCTCCACTTT; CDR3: CSAGQGGNSPLHF
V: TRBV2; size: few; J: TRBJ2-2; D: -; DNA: TGTGCCAGCAGTGAAGCCGGGGAGCTGTTTTTT; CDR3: CASSEAGELFF
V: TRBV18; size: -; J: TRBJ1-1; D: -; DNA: TGTGCCAGCTCACCCAGCCAGAAGAACACTGAAGCTTTCTTT; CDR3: CASSPSQKNTEAFF
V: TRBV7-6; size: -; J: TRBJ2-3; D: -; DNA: TGTGCCAGCAGCCCAGGGAAGCGAAATACGCAGTATTTT; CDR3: CASSPGKRNTQYF
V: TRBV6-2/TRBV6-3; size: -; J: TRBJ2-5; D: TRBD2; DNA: TGTGCCAGCAGAACCTATCTAGCGGGAGAGAAGACCCAGTACTTC; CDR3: CASRTYLAGEKTQYF
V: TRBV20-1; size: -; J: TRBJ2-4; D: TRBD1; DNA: TGCAGTGCTAGGCCGGGACAGGGGTTCCCAGGAGCCAAAAACATTCAGTACTTC; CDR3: CSARPGQGFPGAKNIQYF
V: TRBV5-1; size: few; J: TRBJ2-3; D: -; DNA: TGCGCCAGCAGCTTGATGAGGGCCCACACAGATACGCAGTATTTT; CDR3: CASSLMRAHTDTQYF
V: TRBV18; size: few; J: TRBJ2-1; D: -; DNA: TGTGCCAGCTCACCGAACATGGGAGCAGGGGTGTATGAGCAGTTCTTC; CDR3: CASSPNMGAGVYEQFF
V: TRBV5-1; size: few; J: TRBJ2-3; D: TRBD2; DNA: TGCGCCAGCAGCCTACCTAGCGGGGCTAGCACAGATACGCAGTATTTT; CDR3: CASSLPSGASTDTQYF
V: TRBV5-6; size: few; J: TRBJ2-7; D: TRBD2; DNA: TGTGCCAGCAGGAGCGGGGGCACCGACTACGAGCAGTACTTC; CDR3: CASRSGGTDYEQYF
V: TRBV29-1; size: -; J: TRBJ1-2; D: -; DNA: TGCAGCGTTGAAGGCAGGTTGAACTATGGCTACACCTTC; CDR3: CSVEGRLNYGYTF
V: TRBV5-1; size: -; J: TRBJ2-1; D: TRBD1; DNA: TGCGCCAGCAGGGAGACAGGGATGGACAATGAGCAGTTCTTC; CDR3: CASRETGMDNEQFF
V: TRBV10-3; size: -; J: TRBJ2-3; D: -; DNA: TGTGCCATCAGTGACAGTCCCGAACCCACAGATACGCAGTATTTT; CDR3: CAISDSPEPTDTQYF
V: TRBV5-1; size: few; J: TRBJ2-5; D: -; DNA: TGCGCCAGCAGCTCAGGGGACCACCCGACGGAGACCCAGTACTTC; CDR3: CASSSGDHPTETQYF
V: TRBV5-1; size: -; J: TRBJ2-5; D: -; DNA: TGCGCCAGCAGCTCCTTAGACAGGCACGAGACCCAGTACTTC; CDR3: CASSSLDRHETQYF
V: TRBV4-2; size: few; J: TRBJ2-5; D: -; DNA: TGTGCCAGCAGCCAGAGGGGTGGGGGCGGGGAGACCCAGTACTTC; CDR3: CASSQRGGGGETQYF
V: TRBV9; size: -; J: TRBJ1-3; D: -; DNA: TGTGCCAGCAGCGTAGATGTCCCAAGATCTGGAAACACCATATATTTT; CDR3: CASSVDVPRSGNTIYF
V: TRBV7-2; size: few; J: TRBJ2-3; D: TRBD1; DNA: TGTGCCAGCAGGATAGGACAGGTCTACACAGATACGCAGTATTTT; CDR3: CASRIGQVYTDTQYF
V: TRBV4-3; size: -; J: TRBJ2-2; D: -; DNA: TGCGCCAGCAGCCAAGATCCGACCGCAGCCACCGGGGAGCTGTTTTTT; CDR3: CASSQDPTAATGELFF
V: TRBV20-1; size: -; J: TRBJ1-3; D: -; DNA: TGCAGTGCTAGGGATTTTGGAAACACCATATATTTT; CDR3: CSARDFGNTIYF
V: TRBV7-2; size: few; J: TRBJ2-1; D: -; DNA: TGTGCCAGCAGCAAAGGAGCGGGTTATTACAATGAGCAGTTCTTC; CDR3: CASSKGAGYYNEQFF
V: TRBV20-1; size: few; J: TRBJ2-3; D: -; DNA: TGCAGTGCTGAGTACTTTTCCTTTTCTAGCGCTCTACCCGGTACGCAGTATTTT; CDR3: CSAEYFSFSSALPGTQYF
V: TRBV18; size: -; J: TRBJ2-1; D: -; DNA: TGTGCCAGCTCACCAACCAGGGCAGGCAATGGGCAGTTCTTC; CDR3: CASSPTRAGNGQFF
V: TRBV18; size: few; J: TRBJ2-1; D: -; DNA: TGTGCCAGCTCAAGATCCCGGGCAGGGTACAATGAGCAGTTCTTC; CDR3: CASSRSRAGYNEQFF
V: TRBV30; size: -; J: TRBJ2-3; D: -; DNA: TGTGCCTGGAGTGTACAGTCCACAGATACGCAGTATTTT; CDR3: CAWSVQSTDTQYF
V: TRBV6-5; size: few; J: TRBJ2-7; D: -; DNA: TGTGCCAGCAGTTTTGCCGGGCCCGGGAACGGGGACGAGCAGTACTTC; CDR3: CASSFAGPGNGDEQYF
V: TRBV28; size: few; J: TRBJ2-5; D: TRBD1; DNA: TGTGCCAGCAGTCAAACAGGGGGCAGGGAGACCCAGTACTTC; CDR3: CASSQTGGRETQYF
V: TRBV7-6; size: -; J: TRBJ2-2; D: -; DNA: TGTGCCAGCAGCTTAACGGAATCCGGGGAGCTGTTTTTT; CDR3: CASSLTESGELFF
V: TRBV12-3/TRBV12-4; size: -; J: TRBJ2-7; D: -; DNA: TGTGCCAGCAGTTTAACTCTAAGCTCCTACGAGCAGTACTTC; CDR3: CASSLTLSSYEQYF
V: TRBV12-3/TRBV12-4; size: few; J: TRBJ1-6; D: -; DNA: TGTGCCAGCACCAACACCGGGGGTTCGCCCCTCCACTTT; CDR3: CASTNTGGSPLHF
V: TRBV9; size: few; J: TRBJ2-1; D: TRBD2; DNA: TGTGCCAGCAGCGTAGGACTAGCGGGAGGAGAAAACAATGAGCAGTTCTTC; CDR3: CASSVGLAGGENNEQFF
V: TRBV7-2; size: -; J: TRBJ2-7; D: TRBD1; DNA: TGTGCCAGCAGCTTAGTGGCCAGGGGGAACTACGAGCAGTACTTC; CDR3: CASSLVARGNYEQYF
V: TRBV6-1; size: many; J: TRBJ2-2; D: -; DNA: TGTGCCAGCACCCCTAGCGGGACAGGGACCACCGGGGAGCTGTTTTTT; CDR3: CASTPSGTGTTGELFF
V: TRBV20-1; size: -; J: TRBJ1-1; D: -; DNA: TGCAGTGCCCCACGTGGAGTCATGGGCCTTTTGAACACTGAAGCTTTCTTT; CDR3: CSAPRGVMGLLNTEAFF
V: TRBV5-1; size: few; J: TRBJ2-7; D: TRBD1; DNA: TGCGCCAGCAGCTTGGGCGACAGGGGAGTGAACGAGCAGTACTTC; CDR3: CASSLGDRGVNEQYF
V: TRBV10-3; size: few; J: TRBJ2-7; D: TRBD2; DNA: TGTGCCATCAGTGACCAGGGACTAGCGGGAGGAACGGCCTACGAGCAGTACTTC; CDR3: CAISDQGLAGGTAYEQYF
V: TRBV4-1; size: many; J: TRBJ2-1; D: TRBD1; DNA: TGCGCCAGCAGCTGGGACAGCTCTGATGAGCAGTTCTTC; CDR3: CASSWDSSDEQFF
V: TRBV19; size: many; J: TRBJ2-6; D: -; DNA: TGTGCCAGTTCCGGGTCTGGGGCCAACGTCCTGACTTTC; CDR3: CASSGSGANVLTF
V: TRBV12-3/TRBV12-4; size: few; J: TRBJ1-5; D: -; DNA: TGTGCCAGCAGCCCCCGGGGGTATAGCAATCAGCCCCAGCATTTT; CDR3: CASSPRGYSNQPQHF
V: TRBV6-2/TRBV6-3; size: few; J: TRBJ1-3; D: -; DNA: TGTGCCAGCAGACGTCAGGGGAATGGAAACACCATATATTTT; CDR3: CASRRQGNGNTIYF
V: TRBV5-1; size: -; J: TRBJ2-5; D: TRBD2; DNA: TGCGCCAGCAGCTTGGGGGCGTCTAGCGGGTCCCAAGAGACCCAGTACTTC; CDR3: CASSLGASSGSQETQYF
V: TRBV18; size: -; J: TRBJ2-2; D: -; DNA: TGTGCCAGCTCCTTCACCGGGGCAAAAAACACCGGGGAGCTGTTTTTT; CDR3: CASSFTGAKNTGELFF